Following are 4 T cell receptor beta chains from one sample sequenced in a study of human T cells and chemical hapten exposure. Each CDR3 protein is one row after TCRdb ran MiXCR on the RACE reads. The repertoire includes about 250,000 distinct CDR3 sequences, around 7.7% of them detected once, and more than 1% sits in the top ten. Time point: pre-sensitization, week 0. Treatment described: therapeutic diphenylcyclopropenone sensitization with weekly scalp DPC. Source: whole blood, taken in connection with sensitization to the hapten diphenylcyclopropenone (DPC). The source of these receptors is a man aged 18 to 30 with alopecia areata. Some clones in this sample may be carry-over from other donors' samples.

This rearrangement joins TRBV27 to TRBJ1-2; 7 positions agree with TRBD1. The germline V gene encodes CDR1 MNHEY and CDR2 SMNVEV (reference sequence). The CDR3 is 14 amino acids. Trimming removed 8 bases from V and 9 bases from J; junction bases left unmatched: 15. CDR3 bases: TGTGCCAGCGGCCCAGGGGGTCCCATACCCCGCTACACCTTC. Translation gives CASGPGGPIPRYTF.

This clonotype was found many times. The rearrangement uses TRBV28 and TRBJ1-1; D gene unclear. CDR1 is MDHEN, CDR2 SYDVKM, per germline. V was clipped by 6 bases and J by 2 bases, with 16 bases between them. The CDR3 extends over 15 amino acids. The chain's CDR3 is CASRTPPPFNTEAFF. The CDR3, as DNA: TGTGCCAGCAGAACTCCACCACCTTTTAACACTGAAGCTTTCTTT.

This clonotype was observed a handful of times. The CDR3 spells CSAQGGYGYTF. In DNA, the CDR3 is TGCAGTGCTCAGGGTGGTTATGGCTACACCTTC. J is TRBJ1-2 and V is TRBV20-1; a weak D match, TRBD1 (5 bases). Looked up from germline, CDR1 is DFQATT and CDR2 is SNEGSKA (reference sequence). The CDR3 totals 11 residues. Trimming left V 5 bases short and J 5 bases short, with 9 bases between.

V usage is TRBV7-9 and J usage is TRBJ2-2; D possibly corresponds to TRBD2 (7 bases). The germline CDR1 and CDR2 sequences are SEHNR and FQNEAQ (reference sequence). The CDR3 covers 17 residues. The V end was cut by 4 bases, the J end by 1 base, with 16 bases between. DNA of the CDR3: TGTGCCAGCAGCTACACCGGGGGGCGCGTGAACACCGGGGAGCTGTTTTTT. Encoded protein: CASSYTGGRVNTGELFF. Supplemented by reference TRBV7-9 and TRBJ2-2, the full variable domain reads DTGVSQNPRHKITKRGQNVTFRCDPISEHNRLYWYRQTLGQGPEFLTYFQNEAQLEKSRLLSDRFSAERPKGSFSTLEIQRTEQGDSAMYLCASSYTGGRVNTGELFFGEGSRLTVL.